The entry below describes one TCR beta chain. Preparation of the TCRbeta library used unique molecular identifiers. TCRdb reanalysed the PCR reads using MiXCR and keeps one entry per CDR3 protein. In the table there are some 220,000 distinct CDR3 sequences, approximately 9.5% of which are singletons. This record belongs to a study of T-cell reconstitution after alpha-beta-depleted transplantation in children. Germline loops: CDR1 SEHNR, CDR2 FQNEAQ (reference sequence). The CDR3 has 14 residues. Between the trimmed V and J ends, which lost 4 bases and 7 bases, there was a span of 17 bases. The rearrangement links TRBV7-9 to TRBJ2-7; unclear D gene. The source of this sequence is a human donor who donated a stem cell graft to a child with acute lymphoblastic leukemia. Sequences were derived from PBMCs from the stem cell graft donor, sampled from the stem cell graft. CDR3 sequence (DNA): TGTGCCAGCAGCTCAGGCCCCACAATTACAGAGCAGTACTTC. Its protein product is CASSSGPTITEQYF.